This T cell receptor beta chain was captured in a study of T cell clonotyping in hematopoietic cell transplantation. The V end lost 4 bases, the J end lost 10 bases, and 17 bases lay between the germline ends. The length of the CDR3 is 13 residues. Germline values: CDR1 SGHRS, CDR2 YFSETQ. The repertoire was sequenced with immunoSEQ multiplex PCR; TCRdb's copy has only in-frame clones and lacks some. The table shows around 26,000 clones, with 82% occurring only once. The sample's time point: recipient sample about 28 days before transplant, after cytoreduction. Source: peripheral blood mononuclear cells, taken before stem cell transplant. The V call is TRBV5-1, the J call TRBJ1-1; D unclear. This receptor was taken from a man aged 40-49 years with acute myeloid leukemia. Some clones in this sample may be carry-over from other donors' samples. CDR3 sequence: CASSTDPGVGAFF. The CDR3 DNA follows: TGCGCCAGCAGCACGGACCCCGGAGTCGGAGCTTTCTTT.